The 9 T cell receptor beta chains listed next were all sequenced from one sample in a study of shared clonotypes between healthy human individuals. TCRdb keeps only in-frame clones here, not all; method: immunoSEQ multiplex PCR. The sample yields about 2.3 million clones, just over 90% seen once. The sequenced material came from naive CD4+ T cells from PBMCs. Sample subset: CD45RA+ positively selected. These receptors originate from a man aged 18-30 years in good health. Some clones in this sample may be carry-over from other donors' samples.

The chain has TRBV7-3 and TRBJ1-1, with D tentatively TRBD1 (6 bases). The CDR3 runs 13 residues. Trimming removed 5 bases from V and 6 bases from J, with 13 bases in between. Germline V gene data show CDR1 as SGHTA and CDR2 as FQGTGA. CDR3 amino acids: CASSLHREAEAFF. CDR3 in DNA: TGTGCCAGCAGCCTCCACAGGGAGGCTGAAGCTTTCTTT. Complete variable domain (other parts from reference TRBV7-3 and TRBJ1-1): GAGVSQTPSNKVTEKGKYVELRCDPISGHTALYWYRQSLGQGPEFLIYFQGTGAADDSGLPNDRFFAVRPEGSVSTLKIQRTERGDSAVYLCASSLHREAEAFFGQGTRLTVV.

A few counts support this clone. This chain joins TRBV7-3 and TRBJ1-1; possibly TRBD1 for D (5 bases). This CDR3 comprises 14 residues. Trimming pared 4 bases from V and 6 bases from J, leaving 15 bases between. From germline, CDR1 is SGHTA and CDR2 FQGTGA. For the CDR3, the DNA is TGTGCCAGCAGCTCCGACAGTAACTCAGCTGAAGCTTTCTTT. Translated: CASSSDSNSAEAFF.

The J gene is TRBJ2-3, the V gene TRBV16; 8 bases are shared with TRBD1. The CDR3 runs 16 residues. The germline CDR1 and CDR2 sequences are KGHSY and FQNENV. The junction had 11 bases not matched to a gene; V was cut back by 6 bases and J by 3 bases. The DNA for the CDR3 is TGTGCCAGCAGACGTGGGACAGGCCGATCGACAGATACGCAGTATTTT. Amino acid sequence: CASRRGTGRSTDTQYF.

V gene TRBV5-4 combines with J gene TRBJ2-7; tentatively, D is TRBD1 or TRBD2 (5 bases each). Looked up from germline, CDR1 is SGHNT and CDR2 is YYREEE (reference sequence). The CDR3 covers 14 residues. Between the trimmed V and J ends, which lost 5 bases and 0 bases, there was a span of 12 bases. CDR3 sequence (DNA): TGTGCCAGCAGAAGGGACGGCCGCTCCTACGAGCAGTACTTC. The encoded protein is CASRRDGRSYEQYF.

This chain links TRBV4-2 with TRBJ2-3; 8 positions agree with TRBD2. The CDR3 spans 17 residues. After removal of 6 bases from V and 2 bases from J, the junction contained 13 bases not matched to a gene. Germline V CDR1 and CDR2: LGHNA, YNFKEQ. The CDR3 loop is CASSSTGTRRYTDTQYF. CDR3 nucleotide sequence: TGTGCCAGCAGTTCCACCGGGACTAGGCGATACACAGATACGCAGTATTTT.

The rearrangement joins TRBV18 to TRBJ2-1, with TRBD2 matching over 8 bases. CDR3 length: 18 amino acids. The trim removed 3 bases at V and 1 base at J, leaving 11 bases unmatched. CDR1 KGHSH and CDR2 LQKENI come from the germline V gene. The CDR3 region is CASSPRLSGSGSYNEQFF. CDR3 nucleotide sequence: TGTGCCAGCTCACCGCGGTTAAGCGGGAGTGGGTCCTACAATGAGCAGTTCTTC. The full variable domain, rest sourced from reference TRBV18 and TRBJ2-1, is NAGVMQNPRHLVRRRGQEARLRCSPMKGHSHVYWYRQLPEEGLKFMVYLQKENIIDESGMPKERFSAEFPKEGPSILRIQQVVRGDSAAYFCASSPRLSGSGSYNEQFFGPGTRLTVL.

This rearrangement joins TRBV5-4 to TRBJ2-5; D call uncertain. Trimming left V 4 bases short and J 1 base short, with 14 bases between. There are 15 residues in the CDR3. CDR1 and CDR2 from the germline V gene are SGHNT and YYREEE (reference sequence). The chain's CDR3 is CASSPDTPFQETQYF. For the CDR3, the DNA is TGTGCCAGCAGCCCCGACACCCCGTTCCAAGAGACCCAGTACTTC.

This sequence joins TRBV5-1 and TRBJ2-7; 9 bases agree with TRBD2. V shed 1 base and J 2 bases; nucleotides not matched to a gene: 10. Germline V gene lookup returns CDR1 SGHRS and CDR2 YFSETQ. The CDR3 runs 17 residues. The CDR3, as DNA: TGCGCCAGCAGCTTGCTGGCGGGAGGGCCCCTCCCCTACGAGCAGTACTTC. It specifies CASSLLAGGPLPYEQYF.

The chain combines TRBV5-1 with TRBJ2-5; TRBD1 might be the D (6 bases). V was pared by 4 bases and J by 5 bases, with 21 bases between. Germline V gives CDR1 SGHRS, CDR2 YFSETQ. The CDR3 is 16 residues long. Here the CDR3 reads CASSVGDMAIGETQYF. The CDR3 nucleotides read TGCGCCAGCAGCGTGGGGGACATGGCAATCGGGGAGACCCAGTACTTC.